The sample holds one count of the clone carrying this T cell receptor beta chain. The antigen remains undetermined. This sample is part of a study of PD-1 blockade in classical Hodgkin lymphoma. Study results and limitations: TCR diversity at baseline was reported to be reduced in newly diagnosed patients relative to healthy donors. For complete responders, baseline diversity was comparable to that of newly diagnosed patients.

The patients all showed relapse after autologous stem cell transplantation, while their brentuximab vedotin exposure varied. Best responses fell into complete response, partial response or progressive disease. Data came from immunoSEQ multiplex PCR; TCRdb stores just in-frame clones and leaves some out. The sample shows around 15,000 clones, over 80% of them seen only once. Germline V gene sequence: CDR1 GTSNPN, CDR2 SVGIG (reference sequence). CDR3 length: 15 amino acids. Trimming pared 2 bases from V and 0 bases from J, leaving 13 bases between. The chain employs TRBV30 and TRBJ1-1, with D uncertain. This TCR was sampled from a human donor with classical Hodgkin lymphoma. The sequencing used peripheral blood mononuclear cells (PBMCs), collected before the second cycle of nivolumab. CDR3 region: CAWSYRRLLNTEAFF. The CDR3 DNA sequence: TGTGCCTGGAGTTATAGACGGCTCCTGAACACTGAAGCTTTCTTT.